A single T cell receptor beta chain is shown here with its context. Its specificity is unknown. This CDR3 is 13 amino acids long. The germline gives CDR1 DFQATT, CDR2 SNEGSKA (reference sequence). V dropped 3 bases and J dropped 4 bases, with 12 bases sitting between them. A second PCR of 7 to 11 cycles used a sample-barcoded 5' primer and a J-beta primer mix. TCRdb fed the 5' RACE reads into MiXCR, producing one record per CDR3 protein. The profile shows about 1,400,000 distinct CDR3 sequences, roughly 40% of them singletons. This sample was included in a study of blood T cells in healthy people across ages. Study-wide findings and caveats: Diversity of TCR beta per million T cells declined in a roughly linear way with age.

The clonotype comes from a young woman in good health. V gene TRBV20-1 combines with J gene TRBJ1-1, with D perhaps matching TRBD1 (5 bases). The sample was blood. The CDR3 nucleotides are TGCAGTGCTAGCGGGGGATTTTTCACTGAAGCTTTCTTT. Encoded protein: CSASGGFFTEAFF.